The entry below gives a single T cell receptor (beta chain) sequence along with its context. The CDR3 sequence is 13 residues long. The V gene's germline CDR1 is MNHEY and CDR2 SMNVEV (reference sequence). The V and J ends lost 4 bases and 4 bases respectively, with 10 bases between them. Assay used: immunoSEQ multiplex PCR; TCRdb lists only in-frame clones, some missing. The sample yields approximately 87,000 clones, 80% to 95% seen once. The data were obtained in a study of control samples from healthy donors and cancer patients. This rearrangement joins TRBV27 to TRBJ1-2; unclear D gene. The sequencing input was PBMCs. This clonotype originated in a woman aged 40 to 50 with lung cancer. CDR3 residues: CASSSRTGYGYTF. The CDR3 DNA sequence: TGTGCCAGCAGTTCAAGGACTGGCTATGGCTACACCTTC.